What follows are 25 T cell receptor beta chains derived from one specimen sequenced in a study of blood T cell repertoires in COVID-19. Generated by immunoSEQ multiplex PCR, the TCRdb table keeps only in-frame clones and is missing some. The data hold over 130,000 clones, with around 90% observed a single time. Sequencing input: peripheral blood. The receptors come from a woman aged 60-75 years with active or convalescent COVID-19.

This sequence joins TRBV2 and TRBJ2-7; 9 bases agree with TRBD1. Germline CDR1 SNHLY, CDR2 FYNNEI. The CDR3 runs 16 residues. V was pared by 8 bases and J by 4 bases, with 15 bases of the junction left unmatched. Written as DNA, the CDR3 is TGTGCCAGCCTGAAGGGGATAGAGGGACAGGGATACGAGCAGTACTTC. Its protein product is CASLKGIEGQGYEQYF.

V gene TRBV19 combines with J gene TRBJ2-7; 13 bases are shared with TRBD2. Germline-derived CDR1 and CDR2 are LNHDA and SQIVND (reference sequence). Trimming removed 5 bases from V and 5 bases from J; junction bases left unmatched: 3. The CDR3 runs 14 residues. The CDR3 loop reads CASSSGLAGNEQYF. The CDR3 bases are TGTGCCAGTAGTTCGGGACTAGCGGGGAACGAGCAGTACTTC.

The chain recombines TRBV6-5 with TRBJ1-1; D remains unclear. The CDR3 has 14 amino acids. CDR1 is MNHEY and CDR2 is SVGAGI in the germline V gene. V lost 0 bases to trimming and J lost 0 bases, with 5 bases between them. CDR3: CASSYSIVNTEAFF. For the CDR3, the DNA is TGTGCCAGCAGTTACTCGATAGTGAACACTGAAGCTTTCTTT.

This clone came up a few times. The genes are TRBV7-8 and TRBJ1-2, with 10 nucleotides matching TRBD1. This CDR3 spans 14 amino acids. Per germline, CDR1 SGHVS and CDR2 FQNEAQ. V dropped 5 bases and J dropped 4; count of bases not matched to a gene: 4. The CDR3 here is CASSSDRGLYGYTF. The CDR3 nucleotides read TGTGCCAGCAGCAGCGACAGGGGGCTCTATGGCTACACCTTC.

V is TRBV5-1 and J is TRBJ1-5, with 7 bases lining up with TRBD1. CDR3 length: 15 residues. V lost 5 bases, J lost 0 bases, and 5 bases stayed unmatched. Germline values: CDR1 SGHRS, CDR2 YFSETQ. The CDR3 bases are TGCGCCAGCAGAAGCCAGGGGGTTAGCAATCAGCCCCAGCATTTT. It is translated as CASRSQGVSNQPQHF.

This chain links TRBV5-1 with TRBJ1-3, with D maybe TRBD1 (5 bases). Trimming shortened V by 5 bases and J by 0 bases, and 18 bases separated the two germline ends. CDR1 and CDR2 (germline): SGHRS, YFSETQ. This CDR3 is 17 amino acids long. In nucleotides, the CDR3 is TGCGCCAGCAGTTTTACCGGGACGGGAGACTCTGGAAACACCATATATTTT. Protein product: CASSFTGTGDSGNTIYF.

The chain employs TRBV11-2 and TRBJ2-5, with D perhaps matching TRBD2 (6 bases). The CDR3 has 13 amino acids. Trimming removed 5 bases at V and 7 bases at J, with 14 bases between. CDR1 is SGHAT, CDR2 FQNNGV, per germline. The CDR3 sequence: CASSPGTVVTQYF. The DNA of the CDR3 is TGTGCCAGCAGCCCCGGGACTGTCGTGACCCAGTACTTC.

This chain links TRBV18 with TRBJ1-1; perhaps TRBD1 as D (6 bases). CDR1 and CDR2 (germline): KGHSH, LQKENI. V dropped 4 bases and J dropped 3 bases, with 15 bases sitting between them. The CDR3 length is 15 residues. The CDR3 sequence is CASSQAQGSYTEAFF. CDR3 in DNA: TGTGCCAGCTCACAAGCTCAGGGGTCTTACACTGAAGCTTTCTTT.

The chain recombines TRBV6-5 with TRBJ2-1; 7 positions agree with TRBD1. The CDR3 extends over 12 amino acids. Unmatched junction bases numbered 1, after V lost 6 bases and J lost 5 bases. In germline, CDR1 is MNHEY, CDR2 SVGAGI. For the CDR3, the DNA is TGTGCCAGCAGGGGACAGAACAATGAGCAGTTCTTC. The encoded protein is CASRGQNNEQFF.

V gene TRBV5-1 combines with J gene TRBJ2-1; D call uncertain. Germline CDR1 reads SGHRS; CDR2 reads YFSETQ. V lost 4 bases and J 11 bases, leaving 10 bases between the germline ends. This CDR3 has 11 amino acids. In nucleotides, the CDR3 is TGCGCCAGCAGCGCCCAGGATAAGCAGTTCTTC. This codes for CASSAQDKQFF.

The J gene is TRBJ1-2, the V gene TRBV6-5; a possible D gene is TRBD1 (5 bases). Germline V lookup: CDR1 MNHEY, CDR2 SVGAGI. Trimming shortened V by 7 bases and J by 14 bases, and 17 bases separated the two germline ends. The CDR3 is made up of 11 amino acids. In DNA form, the CDR3 reads TGTGCCAGCACCAAGGGACTTTACTTAACCTTC. Translation gives CASTKGLYLTF.

The CDR3 is CASSLASTANEKLFF. DNA of the CDR3: TGTGCCAGCAGCTTAGCAAGCACGGCTAATGAAAAACTGTTTTTT. The chain recombines TRBV7-9 with TRBJ1-4; no firm D call. V was clipped by 0 bases and J by 3 bases, with 8 bases between them. Germline CDR1 reads SEHNR; CDR2 reads FQNEAQ (reference sequence). The CDR3 loop spans 15 amino acids.

The chain combines TRBV5-1 with TRBJ2-2; TRBD2 is a possible D gene (7 bases). V was cut by 2 bases and J by 5 bases, with 16 bases left in between. The CDR3 is 16 residues long. Germline CDR1 is SGHRS and CDR2 is YFSETQ. The CDR3: CASSFRGRGATGELFF. In DNA, the CDR3 is TGCGCCAGCAGCTTCCGAGGCCGGGGGGCTACCGGGGAGCTGTTTTTT. Variable domain in full (rest from reference TRBV5-1 and TRBJ2-2): KAGVTQTPRYLIKTRGQQVTLSCSPISGHRSVSWYQQTPGQGLQFLFEYFSETQRNKGNFPGRFSGRQFSNSRSEMNVSTLELGDSALYLCASSFRGRGATGELFFGEGSRLTVL.

The chain is built from TRBV10-2 and TRBJ1-6; weak D call: TRBD1 (5 bases). The V end lost 1 base, the J end lost 7 bases, and 14 bases lay between the germline ends. The CDR3 sequence is 16 residues long. Germline CDR1 is WSHSY and CDR2 is SAAADI. This chain's CDR3 is CASSEYVGLQNSPLHF. The CDR3 DNA follows: TGCGCCAGCAGTGAGTACGTGGGACTGCAGAATTCACCCCTCCACTTT.

This clone appeared once. The chain couples TRBV13 to TRBJ1-1; no clear D gene. With 5 bases removed from V and 10 bases from J, the gap between germline ends came to 17 bases. The germline gives CDR1 PRHDT, CDR2 FYEKMQ (reference sequence). The CDR3 covers 13 residues. As DNA, the CDR3 is TGTGCCAGCAGCGCCGAGTCTAACTCTCGAGCTTTCTTT. It encodes CASSAESNSRAFF.

Only a few counts were recorded for this clone. The chain links TRBV11-2 to TRBJ1-6; D uncertain. Germline assignment: CDR1 SGHAT and CDR2 FQNNGV. The CDR3 consists of 14 residues. The V end was cut by 6 bases, the J end by 4 bases, with 10 bases between. CDR3 in amino acids: CASRVQWYNSPLHF. The CDR3 DNA follows: TGTGCCAGCAGGGTTCAGTGGTATAATTCACCCCTCCACTTT.

The chain has TRBV6-5 and TRBJ2-7, with D hard to call. Deletions cut 6 bases from V and 6 bases from J, with 15 bases between. Germline loops: CDR1 MNHEY, CDR2 SVGAGI. The CDR3 is 13 residues long. The CDR3 DNA reads as TGTGCCAGCAGCCCGGGTCATTCGGGCGAGCAGTACTTC. Translating gives CASSPGHSGEQYF.

The chain employs TRBV19 and TRBJ2-5; 8 bases agree with TRBD1. J was trimmed by 3 bases and V by 7 bases; bases with no gene match: 7. CDR1 LNHDA and CDR2 SQIVND come from the germline V gene (reference sequence). CDR3 length: 14 amino acids. For the CDR3, the DNA is TGTGCCAGTACCGCAGGGGGCCCTAAAGAGACCCAGTACTTC. It is translated as CASTAGGPKETQYF.

The V call is TRBV25-1, the J call TRBJ2-3, with 9 nucleotides matching TRBD2. This CDR3 contains 16 residues. The junction had 10 bases not matched to a gene; V was cut back by 4 bases and J by 5 bases. Germline CDR1 is MGHDK and CDR2 is SYGVNS. CDR3 in amino acids: CASSAPERGAQDTQYF. The CDR3 DNA follows: TGTGCCAGCAGTGCCCCCGAGCGGGGGGCACAAGATACGCAGTATTTT.

This chain uses TRBV19 with TRBJ2-1; 10 positions agree with TRBD2. V was pared by 4 bases and J by 6 bases, with 3 bases of the junction left unmatched. CDR3 length: 14 amino acids. Germline V gene lookup returns CDR1 LNHDA and CDR2 SQIVND (reference sequence). For the CDR3, the DNA is TGTGCCAGTAGTACAAGCGGGGGGGCCAATGAGCAGTTCTTC. It encodes CASSTSGGANEQFF.

This clone showed up just once. CDR3 DNA sequence: TGTGCAAGTCGCTCCGGACAGGGGTATGAAAAACTGTTTTTT. It specifies CASRSGQGYEKLFF. This chain uses TRBV12-2 with TRBJ1-4; whether TRBD1, the table's D call, matches the DNA was not checked. TRBV12-2 is shown as a pseudogene. The CDR3 loop spans 14 amino acids.

The CDR3 is CASSPLAGGYNEQFF. The DNA of the CDR3 is TGTGCCAGCAGCCCGCTAGCGGGGGGGTACAATGAGCAGTTCTTC. V usage is TRBV4-2 and J usage is TRBJ2-1; 12 bases are shared with TRBD2. Germline V gene data show CDR1 as LGHNA and CDR2 as YNFKEQ. Unmatched junction bases numbered 2, after V lost 4 bases and J lost 4 bases. This CDR3 has 15 amino acids.

The chain combines TRBV7-2 with TRBJ2-7, with D uncertain. Deletions cut 1 base from V and 0 bases from J, with 10 bases between. Germline CDR1 reads SGHTA; CDR2 reads FQGNSA. This CDR3 spans 15 amino acids. CDR3 protein: CASSLVERLSYEQYF. The CDR3 region has the DNA TGTGCCAGCAGCTTAGTGGAGCGCCTCTCCTACGAGCAGTACTTC.

About this clone: The germline gene is not matched at one end of the junction; a read error may be the cause. The CDR3 loop is CASSLNSEAFF. The CDR3 bases are TGTGCCAGCAGCTTGAACAGTGAAGCTTTCTTT. The chain couples TRBV13 to TRBJ1-1, with D hard to call. CDR1 is PRHDT and CDR2 is FYEKMQ in the germline V gene (reference sequence). This CDR3 has 11 amino acids. Drawing the rest from reference TRBV13 and TRBJ1-1, the complete variable domain is AAGVIQSPRHLIKEKRETATLKCYPIPRHDTVYWYQQGPGQDPQFLISFYEKMQSDKGSIPDRFSAQQFSDYHSELNMSSLELGDSALYFCASSLNSEAFFGQGTRLTVV.

The gene calls are TRBV19 and TRBJ1-2; 8 bases are a match to TRBD1. Trimming took 7 bases from V and 2 from J; bases not matched to a gene: 6. The CDR3 extends over 14 amino acids. Germline V CDR1 and CDR2: LNHDA, SQIVND (reference sequence). In DNA, the CDR3 is TGTGCCAGTACCAGAGACAGGGGCAACTATGGCTACACCTTC. Its protein product is CASTRDRGNYGYTF. Drawing the rest from reference TRBV19 and TRBJ1-2, the complete variable domain is DGGITQSPKYLFRKEGQNVTLSCEQNLNHDAMYWYRQDPGQGLRLIYYSQIVNDFQKGDIAEGYSVSREKKESFPLTVTSAQKNPTAFYLCASTRDRGNYGYTFGSGTRLTVV.